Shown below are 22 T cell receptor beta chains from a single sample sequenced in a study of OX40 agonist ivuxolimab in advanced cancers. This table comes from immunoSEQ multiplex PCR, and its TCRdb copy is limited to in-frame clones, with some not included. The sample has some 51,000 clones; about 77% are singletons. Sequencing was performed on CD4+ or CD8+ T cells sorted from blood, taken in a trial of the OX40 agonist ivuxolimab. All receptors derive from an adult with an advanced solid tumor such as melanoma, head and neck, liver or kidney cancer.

The CDR3 is CASSPGLADYNEQFF. CDR3 sequence (DNA): TGCGCCAGCAGCCCGGGACTAGCGGATTACAATGAGCAGTTCTTC. This chain connects TRBV5-1 to TRBJ2-1; 11 bases fit TRBD2. The CDR3 loop spans 15 amino acids. With 4 bases clipped from V and 4 bases from J, the junction kept 4 bases outside the gene matches. Germline V gene sequence: CDR1 SGHRS, CDR2 YFSETQ.

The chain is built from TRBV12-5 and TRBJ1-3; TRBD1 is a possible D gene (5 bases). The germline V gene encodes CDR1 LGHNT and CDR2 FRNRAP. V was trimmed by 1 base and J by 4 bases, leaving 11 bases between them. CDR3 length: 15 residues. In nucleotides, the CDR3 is TGTGCTAGTGGTTTGGAGAGGGGTGGGGGAAACACCATATATTTT. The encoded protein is CASGLERGGGNTIYF.

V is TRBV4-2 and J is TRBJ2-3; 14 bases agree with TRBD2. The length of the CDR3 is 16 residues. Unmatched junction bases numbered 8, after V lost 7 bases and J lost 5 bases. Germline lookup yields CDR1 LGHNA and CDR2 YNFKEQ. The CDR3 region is CASTSGTSGRRDTQYF. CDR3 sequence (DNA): TGTGCCAGCACCTCCGGGACTAGCGGGAGAAGAGATACGCAGTATTTT.

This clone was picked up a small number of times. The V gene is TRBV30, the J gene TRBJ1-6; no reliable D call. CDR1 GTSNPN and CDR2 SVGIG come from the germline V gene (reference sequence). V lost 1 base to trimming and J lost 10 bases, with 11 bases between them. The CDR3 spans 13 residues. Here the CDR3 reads CAWSGLGLSPLHF. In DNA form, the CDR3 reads TGTGCCTGGAGTGGTTTAGGACTATCACCCCTCCACTTT.

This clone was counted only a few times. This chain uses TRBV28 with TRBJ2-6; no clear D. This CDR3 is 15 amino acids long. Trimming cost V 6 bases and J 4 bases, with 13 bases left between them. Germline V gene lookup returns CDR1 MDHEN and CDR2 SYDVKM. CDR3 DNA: TGTGCCAGCAGCCACGCCTCGAGCGGGGCCAACGTCCTGACTTTC. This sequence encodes CASSHASSGANVLTF.

Here the CDR3 reads CASSLIGSGTEAFF. The CDR3 DNA reads TGTGCCAGCAGTTTGATAGGGTCGGGCACTGAAGCTTTCTTT. This rearrangement joins TRBV28 to TRBJ1-1, with no clear D. CDR1 and CDR2 from the germline V gene are MDHEN and SYDVKM. V dropped 3 bases and J dropped 4 bases, with 12 bases sitting between them. The CDR3 spans 14 residues.

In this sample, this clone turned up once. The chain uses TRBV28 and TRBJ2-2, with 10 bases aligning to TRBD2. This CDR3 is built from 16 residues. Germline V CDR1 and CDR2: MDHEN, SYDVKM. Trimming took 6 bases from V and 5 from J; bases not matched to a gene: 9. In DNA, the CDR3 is TGTGCCAGCAGCCACATCGGGACTAGCGAAACCGGGGAGCTGTTTTTT. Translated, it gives CASSHIGTSETGELFF.

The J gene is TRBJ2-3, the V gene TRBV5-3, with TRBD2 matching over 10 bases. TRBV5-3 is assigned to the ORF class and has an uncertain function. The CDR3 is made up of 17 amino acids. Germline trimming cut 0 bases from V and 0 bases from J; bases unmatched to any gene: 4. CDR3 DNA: TGTGCCAGAAGCTTGGTTAGGACTAGCGGTAGCACAGATACGCAGTATTTT. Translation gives CARSLVRTSGSTDTQYF.

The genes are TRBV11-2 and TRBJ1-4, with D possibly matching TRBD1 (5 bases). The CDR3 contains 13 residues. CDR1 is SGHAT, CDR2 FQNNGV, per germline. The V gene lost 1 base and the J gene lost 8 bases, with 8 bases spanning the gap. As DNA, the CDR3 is TGTGCCAGCAGCTTAGCTGGGACGGAAAAACTGTTTTTT. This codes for CASSLAGTEKLFF.

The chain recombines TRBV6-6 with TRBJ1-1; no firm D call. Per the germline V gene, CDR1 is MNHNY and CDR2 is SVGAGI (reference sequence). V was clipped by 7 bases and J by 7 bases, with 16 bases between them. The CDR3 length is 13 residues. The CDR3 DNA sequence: TGTGCCAGCACCCGAGAGTCCGGGAATGAAGCTTTCTTT. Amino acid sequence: CASTRESGNEAFF.

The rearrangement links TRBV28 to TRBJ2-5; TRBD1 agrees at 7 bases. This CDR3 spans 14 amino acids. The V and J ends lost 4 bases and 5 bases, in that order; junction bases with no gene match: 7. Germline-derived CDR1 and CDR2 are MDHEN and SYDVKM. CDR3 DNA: TGTGCCAGCAGTTCCCCTGACAGGGCTGAGACCCAGTACTTC. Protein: CASSSPDRAETQYF.

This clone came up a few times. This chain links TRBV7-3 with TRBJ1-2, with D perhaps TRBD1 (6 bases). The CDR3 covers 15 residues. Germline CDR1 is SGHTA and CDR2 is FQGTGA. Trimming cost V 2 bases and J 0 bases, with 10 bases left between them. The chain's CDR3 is CASSLVGGANYGYTF. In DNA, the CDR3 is TGTGCCAGCAGCTTAGTCGGGGGCGCTAACTATGGCTACACCTTC. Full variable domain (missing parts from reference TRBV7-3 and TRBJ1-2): GAGVSQTPSNKVTEKGKYVELRCDPISGHTALYWYRQSLGQGPEFLIYFQGTGAADDSGLPNDRFFAVRPEGSVSTLKIQRTERGDSAVYLCASSLVGGANYGYTFGSGTRLTVV.

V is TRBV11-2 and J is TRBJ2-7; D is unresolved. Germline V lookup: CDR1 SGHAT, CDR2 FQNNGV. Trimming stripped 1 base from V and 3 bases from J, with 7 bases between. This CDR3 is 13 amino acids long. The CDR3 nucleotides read TGTGCCAGCAGCTTAGTCCCTGGCTACGAGCAGTACTTC. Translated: CASSLVPGYEQYF.

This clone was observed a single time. CDR3 protein: CASSFSGSVRNEQFF. The DNA of the CDR3 is TGTGCCAGCAGCTTTAGCGGGAGTGTCAGAAATGAGCAGTTCTTC. V usage is TRBV7-3 and J usage is TRBJ2-1; 9 bases are a match to TRBD2. Trimming at V came to 3 bases and at J to 7 bases, leaving 7 bases not matched to a gene. The CDR3 is made up of 15 amino acids. The germline V gene encodes CDR1 SGHTA and CDR2 FQGTGA.

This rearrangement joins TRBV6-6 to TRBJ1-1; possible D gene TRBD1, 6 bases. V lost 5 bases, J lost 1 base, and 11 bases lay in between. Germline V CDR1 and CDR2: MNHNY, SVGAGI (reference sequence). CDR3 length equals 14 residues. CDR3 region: CASSRYRANTEAFF. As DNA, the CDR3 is TGTGCCAGCAGTCGCTACAGGGCGAACACTGAAGCTTTCTTT.

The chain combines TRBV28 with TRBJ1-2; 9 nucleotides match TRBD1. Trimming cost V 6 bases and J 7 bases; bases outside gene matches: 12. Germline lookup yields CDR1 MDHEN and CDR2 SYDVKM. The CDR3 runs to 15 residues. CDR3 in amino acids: CASSQNRGLSGGYTF. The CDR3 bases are TGTGCCAGCAGCCAAAACAGGGGGCTGTCGGGTGGCTACACCTTC.

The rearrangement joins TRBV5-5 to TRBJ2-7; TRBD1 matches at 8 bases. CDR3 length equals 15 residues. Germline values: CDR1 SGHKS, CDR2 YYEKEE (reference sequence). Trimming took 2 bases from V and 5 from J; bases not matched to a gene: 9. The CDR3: CASSFSPGGEHEQYF. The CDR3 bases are TGTGCCAGCAGCTTCTCGCCAGGGGGCGAGCACGAGCAGTACTTC.

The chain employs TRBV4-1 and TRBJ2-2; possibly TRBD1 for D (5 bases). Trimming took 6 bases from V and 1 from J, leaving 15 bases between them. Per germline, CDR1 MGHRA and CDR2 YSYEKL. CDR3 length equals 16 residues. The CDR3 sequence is CASRHTTGRNTGELFF. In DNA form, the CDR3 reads TGCGCCAGCAGACATACCACAGGTCGGAACACCGGGGAGCTGTTTTTT.

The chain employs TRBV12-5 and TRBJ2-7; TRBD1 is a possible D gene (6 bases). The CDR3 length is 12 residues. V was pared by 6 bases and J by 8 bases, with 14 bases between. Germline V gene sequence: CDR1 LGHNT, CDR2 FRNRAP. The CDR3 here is CASGRTGNQQYF. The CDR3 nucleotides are TGTGCTAGTGGCCGCACAGGGAACCAGCAGTACTTC.

CDR3 loop: CASSFGQVGSYEQYF. The CDR3 nucleotides are TGTGCCAGCAGTTTTGGACAGGTGGGCTCCTACGAGCAGTACTTC. The V and J genes are TRBV7-8 and TRBJ2-7; 7 bases map to TRBD1. Trimming took 6 bases from V and 0 from J; bases not matched to a gene: 8. The CDR3 has 15 amino acids. The germline V gene encodes CDR1 SGHVS and CDR2 FQNEAQ.

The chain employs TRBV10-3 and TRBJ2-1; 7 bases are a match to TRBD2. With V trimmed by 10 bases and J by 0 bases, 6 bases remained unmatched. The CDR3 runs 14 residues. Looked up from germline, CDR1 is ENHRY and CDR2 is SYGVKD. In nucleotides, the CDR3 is TGTGCCACCCGGCGGGGGAGCTCCTACAATGAGCAGTTCTTC. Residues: CATRRGSSYNEQFF.

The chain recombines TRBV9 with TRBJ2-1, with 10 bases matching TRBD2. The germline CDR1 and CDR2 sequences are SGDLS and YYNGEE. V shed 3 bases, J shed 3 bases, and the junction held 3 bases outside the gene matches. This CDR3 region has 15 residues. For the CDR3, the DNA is TGTGCCAGCAGCGCCCTAGCGGGAGACTACAATGAGCAGTTCTTC. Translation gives CASSALAGDYNEQFF.